This T cell receptor (beta chain) emerged from a study of blood T cell repertoires in COVID-19. Only a few counts were recorded for this clone. The CDR3 spans 14 residues. Germline V gene lookup returns CDR1 MNHEY and CDR2 SVGEGT. The V end was cut by 3 bases, the J end by 4 bases, with 13 bases between. Libraries were prepared by immunoSEQ multiplex PCR; TCRdb keeps only in-frame clonotypes and omits some of them. This table holds roughly 150,000 clones, approximately 80% found once. Exposed study participants had met a COVID-19 case within 2 weeks before entry. This receptor was obtained from a woman aged 18-29 years who had been exposed to COVID-19. Sequenced material: PBMCs or T cells enriched from blood (not recorded which). This chain uses TRBV6-2 or TRBV6-3 with TRBJ2-7; D perhaps matches TRBD2 (5 bases). The CDR3 sequence is CASSYEGPGYEQYF. The CDR3 bases are TGTGCCAGCAGTTATGAGGGCCCGGGGTACGAGCAGTACTTC.